This T cell receptor beta chain is from a study of cytomegalovirus exposure and HLA in healthy donors. General study findings and limits: It was found in a later analysis that first-cohort TCR clusters tended to co-occur in the 130 or so validation repertoires. Some TCR beta chains (around 160 of them) were listed as cytomegalovirus-associated.

The study drew the donors from its roughly 120-subject validation cohort, separate from the approximately 700-subject first cohort. Germline CDR1 and CDR2: GTSNPN and SVGIG (reference sequence). V lost 8 bases to trimming and J lost 2 bases, with 16 bases between them. CDR3 size: 14 residues. Of note for this clone: Antigen: not known.

The table came from immunoSEQ multiplex PCR; TCRdb's copy has only in-frame clones and leaves some out. There are 100,000 to 150,000 clones in the sample; roughly 95% occur only once, and 1.7% lies in the top ten. This receptor was identified in a man between 18 and 29 years old in good health and CMV-seronegative. Sequencing was performed on PBMCs. This chain connects TRBV30 to TRBJ1-3, with D hard to call. The CDR3 sequence: CARKRADAGNTIYF. The CDR3 DNA reads as TGTGCCCGGAAGAGGGCAGACGCTGGAAACACCATATATTTT.